This T cell receptor (beta chain) derives from a study of beta chain features in type 1 diabetes. Study-wide background: Age, gender and cell yields were alike across patients and healthy donors. Sorted cells from all samples, numbering roughly 100 million, were examined.

This clone was seen more than once but under ten times. The antigen remains unidentified. TCRB transcripts that were expressed got sequenced, as all of the isolated RNA had been reverse transcribed. This table comes from immunoSEQ multiplex PCR, and its TCRdb copy is limited to in-frame clones, with some not included. The data show under 950,000 clones, 17% seen once. Germline lookup yields CDR1 LGHNA and CDR2 YSLEER. This CDR3 region has 18 residues. V lost 0 bases and J lost 9; bases outside the gene matches: 12. Study-level results: Amplification by PCR could prefer shorter templates, with the same effect in patients and controls.

The clonotype comes from a woman aged 18-29 years in good health. Source material: naive CD4+ T cells from blood. The V call is TRBV4-3, the J call TRBJ2-7; 15 bases match TRBD2. The CDR3 here is CASSQDLYGTSGRLGQYF. The CDR3 DNA follows: TGCGCCAGCAGCCAAGATCTCTACGGGACTAGCGGGAGGCTCGGGCAGTACTTC.